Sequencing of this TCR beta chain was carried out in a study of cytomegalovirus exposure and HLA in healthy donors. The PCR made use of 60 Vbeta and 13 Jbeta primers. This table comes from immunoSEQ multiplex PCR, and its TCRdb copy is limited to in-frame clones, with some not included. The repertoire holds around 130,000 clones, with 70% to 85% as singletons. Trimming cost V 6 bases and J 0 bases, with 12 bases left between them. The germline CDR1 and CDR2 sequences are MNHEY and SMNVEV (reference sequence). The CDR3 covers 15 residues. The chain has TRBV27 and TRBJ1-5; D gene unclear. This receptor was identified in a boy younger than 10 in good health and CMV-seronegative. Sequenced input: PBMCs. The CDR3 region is CASSLFLHSNQPQHF. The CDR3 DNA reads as TGTGCCAGCAGCCTATTTCTCCATAGCAATCAGCCCCAGCATTTT.